This T cell receptor (beta chain) originates from a study of blood T cell repertoires in COVID-19. Study as a whole: T cells, B-cell-depleted T cells, or PBMCs supplied cDNA or gDNA.

V lost 5 bases, J lost 2 bases, and 13 bases stayed unmatched. This CDR3 comprises 17 residues. CDR1 and CDR2 from the germline V gene are SGHRS and YFSETQ. Source study methods: Nucleated cell number was recorded as an estimate derived from reference gene primer amplification. Libraries were prepared by immunoSEQ multiplex PCR; TCRdb keeps only in-frame clonotypes and omits some of them. That table furnishes V, J and clone size, whereas the DNA furnished D and trimming. There are fewer than 350,000 clones in the sample; approximately 90% occur only once, and about 4.6% lies in the top ten. The source is a man aged 40-55 years with acute or convalescent COVID-19. The sequencing input was peripheral blood. The chain is built from TRBV5-1 and TRBJ2-3, with 8 bases aligning to TRBD1. Written as DNA, the CDR3 is TGCGCCAGCAGTTCTGGACAGGGATACGGTCCCACAGATACGCAGTATTTT. This sequence encodes CASSSGQGYGPTDTQYF.